The entry that follows covers one T cell receptor beta chain sequence. Using a J-beta primer mix together with a sample-barcoded 5' primer, a second PCR was run for 7 to 11 cycles. All samples gave at least 3 million CDR3-containing paired-end reads. TCRdb redid the calling of the 5' RACE reads with MiXCR, one entry per CDR3 protein. The repertoire holds 700,000 to 850,000 distinct CDR3 sequences, 40% to 65% seen once, with around 41% in the top ten. This sample is part of a study of blood T cells in healthy people across ages. The receptor was isolated from a man older than 75 in good health. The sequencing input was blood.

The CDR3 sequence: CSVVGRDYGYTF. In DNA form, the CDR3 reads TGCAGCGTTGTTGGCCGGGACTATGGCTACACCTTC. The rearrangement joins TRBV29-1 to TRBJ1-2, with no clear D. Between the trimmed V and J ends, which lost 4 bases and 3 bases, there was a span of 9 bases. Germline values: CDR1 SQVTM, CDR2 ANQGSEA. The CDR3 runs 12 residues.